This T cell receptor beta chain was sequenced during a study of blood T cell repertoires in COVID-19. TCRdb's copy holds only in-frame clones and misses some; the assay was immunoSEQ multiplex PCR. The repertoire holds under 250,000 clones, with 80% to 85% as singletons. Germline V lookup: CDR1 SGHNT, CDR2 YENEEA. The CDR3 contains 13 residues. V shed 4 bases and J shed 3 bases, with 10 bases lying between them. The chain is built from TRBV11-3 and TRBJ2-7; maybe TRBD1 (6 bases). The sequence came from a woman aged 50 to 60 with acute COVID-19. Sequenced material: PBMCs or T cells enriched from blood (not recorded which). The CDR3 spells CASSSGHDYEQYF. For the CDR3, the DNA is TGTGCCAGCAGCTCGGGACACGACTACGAGCAGTACTTC.